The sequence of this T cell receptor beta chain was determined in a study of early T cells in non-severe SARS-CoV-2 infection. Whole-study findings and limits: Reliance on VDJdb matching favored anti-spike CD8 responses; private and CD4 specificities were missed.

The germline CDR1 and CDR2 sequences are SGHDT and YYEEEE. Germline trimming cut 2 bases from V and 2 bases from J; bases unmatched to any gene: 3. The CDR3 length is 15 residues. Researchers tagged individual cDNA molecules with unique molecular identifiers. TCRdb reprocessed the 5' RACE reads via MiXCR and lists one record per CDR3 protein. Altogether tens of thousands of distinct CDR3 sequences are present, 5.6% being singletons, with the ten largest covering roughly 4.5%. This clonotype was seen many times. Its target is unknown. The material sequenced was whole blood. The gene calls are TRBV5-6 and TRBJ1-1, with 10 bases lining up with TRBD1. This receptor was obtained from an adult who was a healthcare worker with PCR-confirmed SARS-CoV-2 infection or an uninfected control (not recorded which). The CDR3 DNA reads TGTGCCAGCAGCTTAGGGACAGGGGTTAACACTGAAGCTTTCTTT. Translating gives CASSLGTGVNTEAFF.